A single sample gave rise to the 21 T cell receptor beta chains below, sequenced in a study of CD8+ T cells in alopecia areata. The treatment: oral pan-JAK inhibitor, 5-10 mg twice daily. TCR sequencing used cDNA made by reverse transcription of extracted RNA. Method: immunoSEQ multiplex PCR; TCRdb's copy keeps in-frame clones and lacks some. The sample includes roughly 220,000 clones, around two fifths seen only once; the top ten take 0.48%. The input for sequencing was CD4+ T cells sorted from blood, taken between weeks 30 and 35, from a patient treated with tofacitinib. The receptors here all came from a human donor with alopecia areata.

This chain links TRBV30 with TRBJ1-4, with 7 nucleotides matching TRBD1. With V trimmed by 2 bases and J by 5 bases, 11 bases remained unmatched. Germline values: CDR1 GTSNPN, CDR2 SVGIG (reference sequence). The CDR3 has 16 residues. The CDR3, as DNA: TGTGCCTGGAGTCCCTTCGGAGGACAGGAAAATGAAAAACTGTTTTTT. Translating gives CAWSPFGGQENEKLFF.

Comments on this clone: An end of the junction differs from the germline gene, which may be a read error. This chain uses TRBV4-2 with TRBJ2-6, with D hard to call. Germline assignment: CDR1 LGHNA and CDR2 YNFKEQ. This CDR3 is built from 15 residues. The chain's CDR3 is CASRQDPTGANVLTF. CDR3 DNA: TGTGCCAGCAGACAAGATCCGACTGGGGCCAACGTCCTGACTTTC.

The rearrangement uses TRBV27 and TRBJ2-7, with D maybe TRBD1 (5 bases). The CDR3 has 19 amino acids. V shed 6 bases and J shed 0 bases, with 27 bases lying between them. Germline V gives CDR1 MNHEY, CDR2 SMNVEV (reference sequence). CDR3 in amino acids: CASSLRGLRQLRSSYEQYF. For the CDR3, the DNA is TGTGCCAGCAGCCTAAGGGGCCTCCGACAGTTAAGAAGCTCCTACGAGCAGTACTTC.

This chain uses TRBV27 with TRBJ1-5, with 7 bases aligning to TRBD1. Losses at the gene ends were 8 bases for V and 9 bases for J; bases not matched to a gene: 13. CDR1 and CDR2 from the germline V gene are MNHEY and SMNVEV (reference sequence). The CDR3 runs 14 residues. The CDR3 nucleotides read TGTGCCAGCGGACCGGGACAGTGGGGTTGGCCCCAGCATTTT. Encoded protein: CASGPGQWGWPQHF.

The rearrangement joins TRBV30 to TRBJ1-1, with D tentatively TRBD1 (5 bases). The CDR3 is made up of 14 amino acids. With 3 bases removed from V and 4 bases from J, the gap between germline ends came to 15 bases. Germline lookup yields CDR1 GTSNPN and CDR2 SVGIG (reference sequence). The CDR3 sequence is CAWSKGVRGTEAFF. The CDR3 DNA reads as TGTGCCTGGAGCAAAGGGGTTAGGGGCACTGAAGCTTTCTTT. The variable domain in full, with the rest retrieved from reference TRBV30 and TRBJ1-1, is SQTIHQWPATLVQPVGSPLSLECTVEGTSNPNLYWYRQAAGRGLQLLFYSVGIGQISSEVPQNLSASRPQDRQFILSSKKLLLSDSGFYLCAWSKGVRGTEAFFGQGTRLTVV.

The V gene is TRBV9, the J gene TRBJ2-3; 11 positions agree with TRBD2. Germline CDR1 reads SGDLS; CDR2 reads YYNGEE. The CDR3 runs 16 residues. With V trimmed by 2 bases and J by 3 bases, 5 bases remained unmatched. In DNA, the CDR3 is TGTGCCAGCAGCGTCGAGATAGCGGGAGGGACAGATACGCAGTATTTT. Translating gives CASSVEIAGGTDTQYF.

The V and J genes are TRBV30 and TRBJ2-7; 9 bases are a match to TRBD1. The CDR3 spans 12 residues. The germline V gene has CDR1 GTSNPN and CDR2 SVGIG (reference sequence). Trimming removed 5 bases from V and 6 bases from J; junction bases left unmatched: 5. CDR3 nucleotide sequence: TGTGCCTGGGAGGGACAGGGACGCGAGCAGTACTTC. This encodes CAWEGQGREQYF.

This clone was counted a few times. J is TRBJ2-7 and V is TRBV28, with 12 bases aligning to TRBD1. The germline gives CDR1 MDHEN, CDR2 SYDVKM. The CDR3 covers 15 residues. The V and J ends lost 3 bases and 6 bases, in that order; junction bases with no gene match: 6. The CDR3 nucleotides read TGTGCCAGCAGTTTTGGGGGGACAGGGGGCTCCGAGCAGTACTTC. Its protein product is CASSFGGTGGSEQYF.

This clone has only a few counts. V gene TRBV6-1 combines with J gene TRBJ1-1; TRBD1 is a possible D gene (6 bases). V dropped 6 bases and J dropped 2 bases, with 16 bases sitting between them. CDR3 length: 15 residues. Germline V gene lookup returns CDR1 MNHNS and CDR2 SASEGT. The CDR3 nucleotides read TGTGCCAGCAGCGAATCCCGCAGGGGTAACACTGAAGCTTTCTTT. Residues: CASSESRRGNTEAFF.

J is TRBJ2-3 and V is TRBV5-1; 7 bases line up with TRBD2. CDR1 and CDR2 (germline): SGHRS, YFSETQ. This CDR3 is built from 15 residues. Trimming removed 3 bases from V and 1 base from J; junction bases left unmatched: 5. The chain's CDR3 is CASSSHSGGTDTQYF. The DNA of the CDR3 is TGCGCCAGCAGCTCGCACAGCGGGGGCACAGATACGCAGTATTTT. Complete variable domain (other parts from reference TRBV5-1 and TRBJ2-3): KAGVTQTPRYLIKTRGQQVTLSCSPISGHRSVSWYQQTPGQGLQFLFEYFSETQRNKGNFPGRFSGRQFSNSRSEMNVSTLELGDSALYLCASSSHSGGTDTQYFGPGTRLTVL.

V and J are TRBV30 and TRBJ1-2, with TRBD1 matching over 8 bases. J gave up 3 bases and V 4 bases, and 4 bases lay outside the gene matches. The CDR3 has 13 amino acids. Per germline, CDR1 GTSNPN and CDR2 SVGIG (reference sequence). As DNA, the CDR3 is TGTGCCTGGACACGGGACAGGCACTATGGCTACACCTTC. Translation gives CAWTRDRHYGYTF.

This chain connects TRBV5-1 to TRBJ2-6, with 7 nucleotides matching TRBD1. V trimming: 2 bases; J trimming: 3 bases; junction bases outside the gene matches: 2. Germline V lookup: CDR1 SGHRS, CDR2 YFSETQ. The CDR3 covers 15 residues. For the CDR3, the DNA is TGCGCCAGCAGCTTCCGACAGGGTGGGGCCAACGTCCTGACTTTC. This sequence encodes CASSFRQGGANVLTF.

The rearrangement links TRBV2 to TRBJ2-7, with D tentatively TRBD1 (5 bases). Trimming removed 2 bases from V and 0 bases from J, with 8 bases in between. The CDR3 covers 14 residues. The germline V gene encodes CDR1 SNHLY and CDR2 FYNNEI. The CDR3 coding sequence is TGTGCCAGCAGTGAACCCCAGGGCTCCTACGAGCAGTACTTC. Its protein is CASSEPQGSYEQYF.

The V and J genes are TRBV5-1 and TRBJ1-4; TRBD1 might be the D (5 bases). The V and J ends lost 4 bases and 5 bases respectively, with 12 bases between them. The CDR3 runs 14 residues. CDR1 is SGHRS and CDR2 is YFSETQ in the germline V gene. CDR3 amino acids: CASSRDGENEKLFF. Written as DNA, the CDR3 is TGCGCCAGCAGCAGGGACGGGGAGAATGAAAAACTGTTTTTT.

The chain combines TRBV6-5 with TRBJ1-1, with D uncertain. V was shortened by 2 bases and J by 1 base, with 11 bases between the two germline ends. CDR1 and CDR2 from the germline V gene are MNHEY and SVGAGI. The length of the CDR3 is 15 residues. The CDR3 spells CASSYRRNPNTEAFF. The CDR3 DNA sequence: TGTGCCAGCAGTTACAGGCGGAACCCGAACACTGAAGCTTTCTTT.

This chain links TRBV6-1 with TRBJ2-3; D unclear. The germline gives CDR1 MNHNS, CDR2 SASEGT. The ends were cut back, 7 bases at V and 0 bases at J, with 14 bases in the middle. The CDR3 consists of 15 residues. CDR3 nucleotides: TGTGCCAGCATCAAGTTGTGGCGAAGCACAGATACGCAGTATTTT. Translating it yields CASIKLWRSTDTQYF.

This clone occurred a few times. V and J are TRBV30 and TRBJ2-2, with 7 bases fitting TRBD2. The V segment lost 3 bases and the J segment 4 bases; nucleotides outside the gene matches: 2. From germline, CDR1 is GTSNPN and CDR2 SVGIG (reference sequence). The CDR3 totals 13 residues. The CDR3 DNA reads TGTGCCTGGAGGCCGGGGGGCACCGGGGAGCTGTTTTTT. It codes for CAWRPGGTGELFF.

The CDR3 DNA sequence: TGTGCCAGCAGCCAGGGACAGGGACGGGCCTATGGCTACACCTTC. Its translation is CASSQGQGRAYGYTF. V and J are TRBV7-3 and TRBJ1-2; 9 nucleotides align to TRBD1. Germline V gene data show CDR1 as SGHTA and CDR2 as FQGTGA. With V trimmed by 5 bases and J by 4 bases, 8 bases remained unmatched. This CDR3 is built from 15 residues.

This clone has only a few counts. The genes are TRBV11-2 and TRBJ2-1; TRBD2 matches 11 bases. Unmatched junction bases numbered 6, after V lost 5 bases and J lost 3 bases. CDR3 size: 16 residues. Germline lookup yields CDR1 SGHAT and CDR2 FQNNGV. CDR3 amino acids: CASSKIAGGGYNEQFF. The DNA for the CDR3 is TGTGCCAGCAGCAAAATAGCGGGAGGGGGCTACAATGAGCAGTTCTTC. Combining the CDR3 with reference TRBV11-2 and TRBJ2-1 gives the whole variable domain EAGVAQSPRYKIIEKRQSVAFWCNPISGHATLYWYQQILGQGPKLLIQFQNNGVVDDSQLPKDRFSAERLKGVDSTLKIQPAKLEDSAVYLCASSKIAGGGYNEQFFGPGTRLTVL.

This chain uses TRBV30 with TRBJ2-1; maybe TRBD2 (6 bases). The CDR3 spans 13 residues. CDR1 GTSNPN and CDR2 SVGIG come from the germline V gene (reference sequence). Trimming left V 2 bases short and J 9 bases short, with 14 bases between. CDR3 amino acids: CAWSKQSTSEQFF. The CDR3 DNA reads as TGTGCCTGGAGTAAACAATCGACTAGTGAGCAGTTCTTC. Full variable domain (remainder filled in from reference TRBV30 and TRBJ2-1): SQTIHQWPATLVQPVGSPLSLECTVEGTSNPNLYWYRQAAGRGLQLLFYSVGIGQISSEVPQNLSASRPQDRQFILSSKKLLLSDSGFYLCAWSKQSTSEQFFGPGTRLTVL.

The sample holds a few counts of this clone. This rearrangement joins TRBV4-1 to TRBJ2-7; the D is unclear. The ends were cut back, 0 bases at V and 0 bases at J, with 21 bases in the middle. The length of the CDR3 is 19 residues. Germline V lookup: CDR1 MGHRA, CDR2 YSYEKL. The CDR3 DNA follows: TGCGCCAGCAGCCAAGATAGGTCGTTCGGCGGAAGAAGCTCCTACGAGCAGTACTTC. Its protein is CASSQDRSFGGRSSYEQYF.